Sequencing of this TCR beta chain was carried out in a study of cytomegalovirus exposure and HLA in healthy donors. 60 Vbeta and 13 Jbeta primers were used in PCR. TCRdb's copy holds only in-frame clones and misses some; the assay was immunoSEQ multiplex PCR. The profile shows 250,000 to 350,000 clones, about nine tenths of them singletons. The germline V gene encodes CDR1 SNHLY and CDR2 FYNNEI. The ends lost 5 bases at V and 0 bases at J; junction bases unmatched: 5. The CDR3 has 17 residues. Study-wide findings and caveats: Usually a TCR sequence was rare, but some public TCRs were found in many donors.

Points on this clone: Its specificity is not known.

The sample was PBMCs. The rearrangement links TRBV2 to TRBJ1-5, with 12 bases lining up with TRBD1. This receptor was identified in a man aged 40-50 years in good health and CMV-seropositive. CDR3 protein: CASSSGTGGYSNQPQHF. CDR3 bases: TGTGCCAGCAGTTCCGGGACAGGGGGCTATAGCAATCAGCCCCAGCATTTT.